This TCR beta chain was identified during a study of T cell repertoires in cytomegalovirus infection. Study background: Both a matching HLA type and CMV infection were indicated by public TCR beta signatures.

Study outcomes and limitations: Accumulated public TCR beta family frequency recognized individuals carrying CMV together with the relevant HLA. CMV-specific TCR beta clonotypes restricted by HLA-C dominated the ex vivo response.

Comments on this clonotype: Its antigen is unknown.

One entry per CDR3 protein, called by TCRdb with MiXCR from the reads. Altogether about 530,000 distinct CDR3 sequences are present, approximately 25% being singletons, with the ten largest covering roughly 13%. This clonotype was sampled from a human donor in good health (CMV status not recorded). Some clones in this sample may be carry-over from other donors' samples. Specimen: PBMCs.

CDR3 nucleotides: TGTGCCAGCAGACGGACAGGGGATTTTGACTATGGCTACACCTTC. Its translation is CASRRTGDFDYGYTF. The gene calls are TRBV27 and TRBJ1-2, with TRBD1 matching 9 bases. In germline, CDR1 is MNHEY, CDR2 SMNVEV (reference sequence). This CDR3 is 15 amino acids long. V was clipped by 6 bases and J by 3 bases; unmatched bases: 8.